A selection of T cell receptor beta chains follows, all from one sample in a study of blood T cell repertoires in COVID-19. Assay used: immunoSEQ multiplex PCR; TCRdb lists only in-frame clones, some missing. The data contain some 50,000 clones, around 84% of them singletons. Sequenced sample: peripheral blood. These receptors were taken from a man between 50 and 59 years old with acute or convalescent COVID-19. Both conserved end residues are part of each CDR3. The listing skips clone size in some rows; elsewhere it reads once, few, many or a size class.

>TRBV5-1|TRBJ1-1|-
CASSLDREDTEAFF
>TRBV10-3|TRBJ2-7|once
CAISESKVETRTSITEQYF
>TRBV29-1|TRBJ2-1|-
CSAGLYNEQFF
>TRBV18|TRBJ2-7|-
CASSPGRTGHTPYEQYF
>TRBV12-5|TRBJ1-5|-
CASGLLSRDRVRQPQHF
>TRBV4-1|TRBJ1-1|-
CASSQRGAMNTEAFF
>TRBV9|TRBJ2-2|-
CASSVAAWGLTNTGELFF
>TRBV27|TRBJ2-1|-
CASSFVGARSSYNEQFF
>TRBV19|TRBJ2-1|few
CASSIGLAGINNEQFF
>TRBV9|TRBJ2-3|-
CASSGGLYTDTQYF
>TRBV5-5|TRBJ1-4|-
CASSLEPGQGNEKLFF
>TRBV4-3|TRBJ1-2|-
CASSQGRRDREEDGYTF
>TRBV5-1|TRBJ1-4|-
CASSLGDRTTNEKLFF
>TRBV28|TRBJ2-4|once
CASSLGGEEINIQYF
>TRBV6-5|TRBJ1-1|-
CASTTGSSAEAFF
>TRBV19|TRBJ2-2|-
CASSMDRGYSGELFF
>TRBV4-2|TRBJ1-4|-
CASSQGVEEVREKLFF
>TRBV2|TRBJ1-2|-
CASSDPGRGVGGYTF
>TRBV27|TRBJ1-2|-
CASRQDRGGYTF
>TRBV29-1|TRBJ2-7|-
CSVGGDNSYEQYF
>TRBV18|TRBJ1-3|-
CASSPGISGNTIYF
>TRBV9|TRBJ1-2|-
CASSNGGDGYTF
>TRBV7-2|TRBJ2-7|once
CASSPLGGAYSSEQYF
>TRBV11-2|TRBJ2-7|-
CASSSTVYIRGTVYEQYF
>TRBV5-1|TRBJ2-3|-
CASSLKAGGPGGADTQYF
>TRBV6-6|TRBJ1-2|-
CASPGQGACGYTF
>TRBV5-1|TRBJ2-7|-
CASRKDRDYEQYF
>TRBV11-2|TRBJ1-4|-
CASSLLPTGTTNEKLFF
>TRBV7-2|TRBJ2-7|-
CASSSTTHGTAQGNEQYF
>TRBV4-3|TRBJ1-5|-
CASSPALDKYSNQPQHF
>TRBV28|TRBJ2-1|-
CASTPLGGPSYNEQFF
>TRBV15|TRBJ2-2|-
CATSKKGLGIGELFF
>TRBV20-1|TRBJ1-5|-
CSASSRVHQPQHF
>TRBV6-1|TRBJ1-5|-
CASSEVGTGGRYQPQHF
>TRBV10-2|TRBJ1-2|-
CASSEPGEANYGYTF
>TRBV7-8|TRBJ2-3|-
CASSLPGTSGPRGTQYF
>TRBV4-1|TRBJ1-2|-
CASSQDAGNYGYTF
>TRBV11-2|TRBJ1-1|-
CASRAGWTEAFF
>TRBV10-3|TRBJ1-6|-
CAISIRGGSYNSPLHF
>TRBV9|TRBJ2-7|-
CASSTRQGNSYEQYF
>TRBV11-3|TRBJ2-5|-
CASSRGGETQYF
>TRBV7-2|TRBJ2-7|-
CASSFAGGGIRSYEQYF
>TRBV29-1|TRBJ2-1|few
CSVGGTSGRDEQFF
>TRBV7-2|TRBJ2-3|-
CASSFSGRTTDTQYF
>TRBV12-3/TRBV12-4|TRBJ1-2|-
CASSPGGGYGYTF
>TRBV6-9|TRBJ1-5|-
CASSYGGESNQPQHF
>TRBV29-1|TRBJ2-7|-
CSATAGYTYEQYF
>TRBV7-9|TRBJ1-2|once
CASSLEGQGGGYTF
>TRBV7-8|TRBJ1-5|-
CASSLLTGSNQPQHF